This T cell receptor beta chain is drawn from a study of preoperative IRX-2 immunotherapy in early breast cancer. Germline CDR1 and CDR2: KGHSH and LQKENI. The CDR3 runs to 14 residues. V lost 5 bases, J lost 0 bases, and 10 bases lay in between. Noted treatment: preoperative locoregional IRX-2 cytokine immunotherapy. Patients received preoperative, locoregional IRX-2 cytokine immunotherapy in a phase Ib study. TCRdb keeps only in-frame clones here, not all; method: immunoSEQ multiplex PCR. Found here are about 98,000 clones, roughly 88% of them singletons; the top ten hold 2% to 2.5%. The sequence derives from a human donor with breast cancer. The chain has TRBV18 and TRBJ1-1; possibly TRBD1 for D (5 bases). The sequenced sample was tumor tissue, obtained after IRX-2 immunotherapy. The CDR3 reads CASSDSTLNTEAFF. CDR3 nucleotides: TGTGCCAGCTCAGACAGTACACTGAACACTGAAGCTTTCTTT.